These T cell receptor beta chains were read from a single sample in a study of cytomegalovirus exposure and HLA in healthy donors. Method: immunoSEQ multiplex PCR; TCRdb's copy keeps in-frame clones and lacks some. The table has about 140,000 clones, around 75% seen once. The sequenced material came from PBMCs. These receptors all come from a man younger than 35 in good health and CMV-seropositive. Each CDR3 is given with its conserved first and last residue. A D gene is named only where the DNA matches it firmly. Rows may omit the clone size; those that give it use once, few, many or a size class.

D gene	V gene	clone size	CDR3 length	J gene	CDR3 DNA	CDR3 protein
TRBD2	TRBV6-5	NA	13	TRBJ2-7	TGTGCCAGCAAAATAGCGGGAGCAAACGAGCAGTACTTC	CASKIAGANEQYF
TRBD1	TRBV14	NA	13	TRBJ2-7	TGTGCCAGCAGAGTACAGGGGGAGTACGAGCAGTACTTC	CASRVQGEYEQYF
TRBD2	TRBV30	NA	17	TRBJ2-7	TGTGCCTGGAGCAAGGAGACCTGGATGGGGGAGGGCTACGAGCAGTACTTC	CAWSKETWMGEGYEQYF
TRBD2	TRBV7-7	NA	17	TRBJ2-1	TGTGCCAGCAGCCGATTAGCGGGAGGGAGCTCCTACAATGAGCAGTTCTTC	CASSRLAGGSSYNEQFF
TRBD1	TRBV5-4	NA	15	TRBJ2-5	TGTGCCAGCAGCCGTGGGACAGGGGGTCAAGAGACCCAGTACTTC	CASSRGTGGQETQYF
TRBD2	TRBV7-8	NA	16	TRBJ2-7	TGTGCCAGCAGCTCCCCTGGGGCGGGAGTCTCCTACGAGCAGTACTTC	CASSSPGAGVSYEQYF
TRBD1	TRBV19	NA	15	TRBJ1-2	TGTGCCAGTAGTGAACAGGGGGCAGGTCACTATGGCTACACCTTC	CASSEQGAGHYGYTF
NA	TRBV27	NA	13	TRBJ2-2	TGTGCCAGCAGTTTAGGGGGGGCCCGGGAGCTGTTTTTT	CASSLGGARELFF
TRBD1	TRBV6-5	NA	15	TRBJ2-7	TGTGCCAGCAGCTTCGTCCGGACAGGGGTCGCCGAGCAGTACTTC	CASSFVRTGVAEQYF
TRBD2	TRBV2	NA	14	TRBJ2-7	TGTGCCAGCAAAGAAGCGGGGCTCTCCTACGAGCAGTACTTC	CASKEAGLSYEQYF
TRBD1	TRBV4-1	NA	14	TRBJ2-7	TGCGCCAGCAGCCAAGAGACAGGGGCATACGAGCAGTACTTC	CASSQETGAYEQYF
NA	TRBV7-3	few	13	TRBJ2-5	TGTGCCAGCAGCTTAGGAGGGTCCGAGACCCAGTACTTC	CASSLGGSETQYF
TRBD2	TRBV6-5	NA	13	TRBJ2-1	TGTGCCAGCAGCGGACTAGCGGCGAATGAGCAGTTCTTC	CASSGLAANEQFF
NA	TRBV9	NA	13	TRBJ2-1	TGTGCCAGCCACGGGGGAATTTACAATGAGCAGTTCTTC	CASHGGIYNEQFF
TRBD2	TRBV18	NA	17	TRBJ2-1	TGTGCCAGCTCACCCGTAGCGGGAGTCACATCCTACAATGAGCAGTTCTTC	CASSPVAGVTSYNEQFF
TRBD1	TRBV7-2	NA	15	TRBJ2-1	TGTGCCAGCAGCGGTCCGGGACAGGGGAAAGGTGAGCAGTTCTTC	CASSGPGQGKGEQFF
NA	TRBV2	NA	13	TRBJ1-1	TGTGCCAGCAGCTTGTATGTGAACACTGAAGCTTTCTTT	CASSLYVNTEAFF
NA	TRBV6-1	NA	15	TRBJ1-1	TGTGCCAGCAGTGACTGGCCCCAAAAATACACTGAAGCTTTCTTT	CASSDWPQKYTEAFF
NA	TRBV7-2	NA	13	TRBJ1-1	TGTGCCAGCAGCTTAACAGGGCCCACTGAAGCTTTCTTT	CASSLTGPTEAFF
NA	TRBV28	NA	15	TRBJ2-4	TGTGCCAGCAGGGGGGCAGGGTTTCCCAAAAACATTCAGTACTTC	CASRGAGFPKNIQYF
TRBD1	TRBV5-1	NA	15	TRBJ2-1	TGCGCCAGCAGCTTAGCCGACAGGGGGTACAATGAGCAGTTCTTC	CASSLADRGYNEQFF
NA	TRBV7-6	NA	12	TRBJ2-1	TGTGCCAGCAGCTTAGGTGAGAATGAGCAGTTCTTC	CASSLGENEQFF
TRBD1	TRBV19	NA	15	TRBJ2-1	TGTGCCAGTTCCCCCCCTGGGACAGGGGCGACTGAGCAGTTCTTC	CASSPPGTGATEQFF
TRBD2	TRBV27	NA	17	TRBJ2-3	TGTGCCAGCCCTAAGCCTAGCGGGAGGGCCGAGAGAGATACGCAGTATTTT	CASPKPSGRAERDTQYF
NA	TRBV9	NA	15	TRBJ2-7	TGTGCCAGCAGCCCGACCCTAGTACCGTTCTACGAGCAGTACTTC	CASSPTLVPFYEQYF
TRBD1	TRBV28	NA	15	TRBJ1-2	TGTGCCAGCGGGGACAGGGGTTCCTTCGGTCCTGGCTACACCTTC	CASGDRGSFGPGYTF
NA	TRBV27	NA	11	TRBJ1-2	TGTGCCAGCAGCCAGGGTCATGGCTACACCTTC	CASSQGHGYTF
NA	TRBV5-1	NA	15	TRBJ2-1	TGCGCCAGCAGGGTGGACACTCACTCCTACAATGAGCAGTTCTTC	CASRVDTHSYNEQFF
NA	TRBV27	once	15	TRBJ1-5	TGTGCCAGCAGGGAACAGGGCTACAGCAATCAGTCCCAGCATTTT	CASREQGYSNQSQHF
NA	TRBV20-1	NA	10	TRBJ2-3	TGCAGTTCCATCCTAGGTACGCAGTATTTT	CSSILGTQYF
TRBD2	TRBV28	NA	16	TRBJ2-7	TGTGCCAGCAGTTTATGGGCTAGCGGGAGATCCTACGAGCAGTACTTC	CASSLWASGRSYEQYF
NA	TRBV5-1	NA	12	TRBJ1-1	TGCGCCAGCACCTCTGGAGGCAATGAAGCTTTCTTT	CASTSGGNEAFF
TRBD1	TRBV28	once	15	TRBJ2-3	TGTGCCAGCAGTTTAAACAGGGGCGGCACAGATACGCAGTATTTT	CASSLNRGGTDTQYF
TRBD2	TRBV28	NA	16	TRBJ2-1	TGTGCCAGCAGTGATTTTCTAGCGGTCCCTGGAAGTGAGCAGTTCTTC	CASSDFLAVPGSEQFF
TRBD1	TRBV5-1	NA	15	TRBJ2-1	TGCGCCAGCAGCTTGAGTCAGGGGGCGATGGATGAGCAGTTCTTC	CASSLSQGAMDEQFF
NA	TRBV30	NA	15	TRBJ1-1	TGTGCCTGGAGTGTACCTCGGGGGAGGAACACTGAAGCTTTCTTT	CAWSVPRGRNTEAFF
TRBD2	TRBV5-1	few	15	TRBJ2-7	TGCGCCAGCAGCATCACTAGCGGGAGAGGGTACGAGCAGTACTTC	CASSITSGRGYEQYF
NA	TRBV6-5	NA	11	TRBJ2-7	TGTGCCAGCAGTTCCACCTACGAGCAGTACTTC	CASSSTYEQYF
TRBD1	TRBV29-1	NA	13	TRBJ2-5	TGCAGCGTTGATAAGGGGGCAGGAGAGACCCAGTACTTC	CSVDKGAGETQYF
NA	TRBV5-1	NA	15	TRBJ1-2	TGCGCCAGCAGCCCGGGGCCTACAGGGCCCTATGGCTACACCTTC	CASSPGPTGPYGYTF
NA	TRBV6-1	NA	17	TRBJ2-3	TGTGCCAGCAGTGAAGCTGGAGGGGGCGCGGGCACAGATACGCAGTATTTT	CASSEAGGGAGTDTQYF
TRBD2	TRBV7-9	NA	18	TRBJ2-7	TGTGCCAGCAGCGCCGCCGGGACTAGCGGGACGAACCAATACGAGCAGTACTTC	CASSAAGTSGTNQYEQYF
NA	TRBV7-6	once	13	TRBJ2-1	TGTGCCAGCAGCTTCGAGTTAGACAATGAGCAGTTCTTC	CASSFELDNEQFF
NA	TRBV7-9	NA	12	TRBJ1-5	TGTGCCAGCAGCAGGGACATACAGCCCCAGCATTTT	CASSRDIQPQHF
TRBD2	TRBV7-9	NA	19	TRBJ2-2	TGTTCCAGCAGCTCCCCCGGTCTAGCGGGAGGGCCGAACACCGGGGAGCTGTTTTTT	CSSSSPGLAGGPNTGELFF